The 31 T cell receptor beta chains listed next were all sequenced from one sample in a study of graft-versus-host responses after intestinal transplantation (dated by TCRdb to the early 2020s). Antigens of these TCRs are unknown. Library prep was done by the immunoSEQ multiplex PCR assay. In its TCRdb copy, this immuneACCESS table keeps in-frame sequences only and misses some clones. Where compared with another copy, unresolved V genes explain less than half of these, and the others have no known cause. Recorded for this sample are 75,000 to 100,000 clones; 80% to 85% of them occurred a single time. 15% to 20% of the sample is in the top ten clones. The label giving this sample's time point can be read as: cells obtained before transplantation from donor or recipient. Sequenced material: unstimulated CD8+ T cells sorted from spleen or lymph node cells, taken before intestinal transplant. The origin of the receptors is a human donor who received an intestinal transplant.

The rearrangement links TRBV9 to TRBJ2-1, with D maybe TRBD2 (5 bases). V gave up 3 bases and J gave up 10 bases, with 11 bases separating them. The CDR3 consists of 12 residues. Germline assignment: CDR1 SGDLS and CDR2 YYNGEE. The CDR3 spells CASSGTPGEQFF. The CDR3 nucleotides are TGTGCCAGCAGCGGGACCCCGGGGGAGCAGTTCTTC.

The J gene is TRBJ1-5, the V gene TRBV6-1, with 8 positions matching TRBD1. The germline V gene encodes CDR1 MNHNS and CDR2 SASEGT. Unmatched junction bases numbered 10, after V lost 4 bases and J lost 5 bases. CDR3 length equals 16 residues. DNA of the CDR3: TGTGCCAGCAGTGGATGGACAGGGCGGCCCGATCAGCCCCAGCATTTT. It translates to CASSGWTGRPDQPQHF.

The rearrangement joins TRBV7-8 to TRBJ1-5, with 10 bases identical to TRBD1. This CDR3 contains 22 residues. Germline V lookup: CDR1 SGHVS, CDR2 FQNEAQ. Unmatched junction bases numbered 21, after V lost 0 bases and J lost 4 bases. In DNA, the CDR3 is TGTGCCAGCAGCTTAGCTTGGGGGACAGGGGAGGGTACTTTGGCTTTGAATCAGCCCCAGCATTTT. This gives the protein CASSLAWGTGEGTLALNQPQHF.

The CDR3 coding sequence is TGTGCCAGCAGCTTAGTTTGGGGGGTAGATACGCAGTATTTT. Translating it yields CASSLVWGVDTQYF. The chain is built from TRBV11-2 and TRBJ2-3, with D perhaps matching TRBD2 (6 bases). Germline CDR1 reads SGHAT; CDR2 reads FQNNGV. V dropped 1 base and J dropped 5 bases, with 10 bases sitting between them. The CDR3 has 14 amino acids.

This chain uses TRBV11-1 with TRBJ2-5; 7 bases are shared with TRBD1. The CDR3 extends over 15 amino acids. The germline CDR1 and CDR2 sequences are SGHAT and FQDESV (reference sequence). V gave up 0 bases and J gave up 2 bases; unmatched junction bases: 3. Written as DNA, the CDR3 is TGTGCCAGCAGCTTAGCGAGCAGGGGGCAAGAGACCCAGTACTTC. Encoded protein: CASSLASRGQETQYF.

The chain uses TRBV19 and TRBJ2-7; TRBD1 aligns across 9 bases. The CDR3 sequence is 15 residues long. J lost 5 bases, V lost 3 bases, and 8 bases had no gene match. Germline CDR1 reads LNHDA; CDR2 reads SQIVND (reference sequence). In nucleotides, the CDR3 is TGTGCCAGTAGTATGATGTCGGGACAGGGCAACGAGCAGTACTTC. Protein product: CASSMMSGQGNEQYF.

V usage is TRBV27 and J usage is TRBJ2-2, with D unresolved. Germline V gene sequence: CDR1 MNHEY, CDR2 SMNVEV (reference sequence). Trimming took 2 bases from V and 6 from J, leaving 10 bases between them. This CDR3 spans 14 amino acids. The DNA for the CDR3 is TGTGCCAGCAGTTTAAGGCAGTGGCCCGGGGAGCTGTTTTTT. Amino acids: CASSLRQWPGELFF.

The V and J genes are TRBV6-6 and TRBJ1-2, with TRBD1 as a possible D gene (5 bases). The CDR3 is 14 amino acids. V was clipped by 0 bases and J by 8 bases, with 13 bases between them. The germline CDR1 and CDR2 sequences are MNHNY and SVGAGI (reference sequence). The CDR3 reads CASSYSVVGAGYTF. The CDR3 nucleotides are TGTGCCAGCAGTTACTCGGTCGTCGGGGCGGGCTACACCTTC.

This clone was counted between two and nine times. The CDR3 region has the DNA TGTGCCAGCCTTGTGGGGGACGGATCCTACGAGCAGTACTTC. Its translation: CASLVGDGSYEQYF. The chain is built from TRBV2 and TRBJ2-7; D is perhaps TRBD1 or TRBD2 (5 bases each). The CDR3 contains 14 residues. Germline assignment: CDR1 SNHLY and CDR2 FYNNEI. Between the trimmed V and J ends, which lost 8 bases and 1 base, there was a span of 15 bases.

This sequence joins TRBV21-1 and TRBJ2-7; the table's D call of TRBD1 was not tested on the DNA. TRBV21-1 is reported as a pseudogene. The CDR3 is 15 amino acids. The CDR3 DNA follows: TGTGCCAGCACCTCCCTTCAGGGTGGCTCCTACGAGCAGTACTTC. This sequence encodes CASTSLQGGSYEQYF.

The V gene is TRBV4-2, the J gene TRBJ1-1, with a possible D match to TRBD1 (5 bases). Germline values: CDR1 LGHNA, CDR2 YNFKEQ. Trimming took off 4 bases at V and 0 bases at J, with 12 bases between the two ends. This CDR3 region has 15 residues. The CDR3 sequence: CASSLTTVMNTEAFF. In nucleotides, the CDR3 is TGTGCCAGCAGCCTAACGACAGTCATGAACACTGAAGCTTTCTTT.

This rearrangement joins TRBV5-4 to TRBJ2-3; D may match TRBD1 or TRBD2 (5 bases each). Germline lookup yields CDR1 SGHNT and CDR2 YYREEE (reference sequence). The V gene lost 4 bases and the J gene lost 6 bases, with 27 bases spanning the gap. CDR3 length: 18 residues. The CDR3 protein is CASSQGPRESSHWDTQYF. The CDR3 DNA follows: TGTGCCAGCAGCCAGGGTCCTAGGGAGAGCAGCCATTGGGATACGCAGTATTTT.

With respect to this clone: Other DNA sequences from this sample encode an identical CDR3 as well. The chain couples TRBV2 to TRBJ1-5; unclear D gene. CDR1 and CDR2 (germline): SNHLY, FYNNEI. The CDR3 contains 15 residues. The V and J ends lost 3 bases and 5 bases respectively, with 14 bases between them. The CDR3 DNA sequence: TGTGCCAGCAGTGATGGTCTGGCTGACTATCAGCCCCAGCATTTT. Residues: CASSDGLADYQPQHF.

The rearrangement joins TRBV5-1 to TRBJ1-4; TRBD1 might be the D (5 bases). The CDR3 is 14 amino acids. Per germline, CDR1 SGHRS and CDR2 YFSETQ. V was shortened by 3 bases and J by 6 bases, with 12 bases between the two germline ends. CDR3 in DNA: TGCGCCAGCAGCTGGGACGGCCTTGATGAAAAACTGTTTTTT. It is translated as CASSWDGLDEKLFF.

The V gene is TRBV7-3, the J gene TRBJ2-1; D uncertain. Germline CDR1 reads SGHTA; CDR2 reads FQGTGA. There are 13 residues in the CDR3. With 6 bases removed from V and 3 bases from J, the gap between germline ends came to 9 bases. CDR3 in DNA: TGTGCCAGCAGTCAAGGGTTCTACAATGAGCAGTTCTTC. As protein: CASSQGFYNEQFF.

The chain recombines TRBV6-5 with TRBJ2-3; D is perhaps TRBD2 (5 bases). The ends were cut back, 0 bases at V and 6 bases at J, with 13 bases in the middle. Germline CDR1 is MNHEY and CDR2 is SVGAGI. The CDR3 sequence is 15 residues long. Here the CDR3 DNA reads TGTGCCAGCAGTTACTCTGGGTCTAGCCCGGATACGCAGTATTTT. Its protein is CASSYSGSSPDTQYF.

The chain combines TRBV5-1 with TRBJ2-1; 7 bases line up with TRBD1. Germline trimming cut 0 bases from V and 8 bases from J; bases unmatched to any gene: 5. CDR3 size: 14 residues. CDR1 SGHRS and CDR2 YFSETQ come from the germline V gene. The CDR3 DNA is TGCGCCAGCAGCTTGGGACAGGGCAGTGATGAGCAGTTCTTC. It yields the protein CASSLGQGSDEQFF.

In the case of this clone: Sequence at one end of the junction differs from germline and may be a read error. The chain is built from TRBV20-1 and TRBJ2-1; 7 positions match TRBD2. In germline, CDR1 is DFQATT, CDR2 SNEGSKA (reference sequence). This CDR3 has 11 residues. CDR3 sequence reads: CWTSSYNEQFF. The CDR3 bases are TGTTGGACTAGTTCCTACAATGAGCAGTTCTTC.

This sequence joins TRBV2 and TRBJ1-5; D remains ambiguous. The germline V gene encodes CDR1 SNHLY and CDR2 FYNNEI. CDR3 length: 16 amino acids. V was trimmed by 6 bases and J by 2 bases, leaving 17 bases between them. DNA of the CDR3: TGTGCCAGCAGCACGGACCCCAATTCGGGCAATCAGCCCCAGCATTTT. Translation gives CASSTDPNSGNQPQHF.

The rearrangement links TRBV28 to TRBJ1-5, with 11 nucleotides matching TRBD1. Losses at the gene ends were 5 bases for V and 6 bases for J; bases not matched to a gene: 6. Germline V CDR1 and CDR2: MDHEN, SYDVKM. The CDR3 covers 15 residues. The CDR3 sequence is CASSITDRGLQPQHF. Written as DNA, the CDR3 is TGTGCCAGCAGTATAACGGACAGGGGGCTTCAGCCCCAGCATTTT.

This clone was observed a single time. The sample carries other DNA sequences with the same CDR3. The V gene is TRBV6-1, the J gene TRBJ1-2; tentative D call: TRBD1 (5 bases). The germline CDR1 and CDR2 sequences are MNHNS and SASEGT. The germline V and J ends were trimmed by 8 bases and 4 bases, with 20 bases remaining between them. The CDR3 spans 15 residues. The CDR3 DNA sequence: TGTGCCAGCCGAACGACGACAGACCCCATCTATGGCTACACCTTC. It yields the protein CASRTTTDPIYGYTF.

CDR3 coding DNA: TGTGCCACAAAAGGCGGGCCCAGGGACTACAATGAGCAGTTCTTC. It specifies CATKGGPRDYNEQFF. This chain uses TRBV2 with TRBJ2-1; D may correspond to TRBD1 or TRBD2 (5 bases each). CDR3 length: 15 residues. From germline, CDR1 is SNHLY and CDR2 FYNNEI. The V and J ends lost 10 bases and 3 bases respectively, with 19 bases between them.

In its sample, this clone was seen once. The chain couples TRBV11-2 to TRBJ1-3, with 9 bases aligning to TRBD1. Germline values: CDR1 SGHAT, CDR2 FQNNGV. J lost 3 bases, V lost 4 bases, and 7 bases had no gene match. The CDR3 has 16 amino acids. DNA of the CDR3: TGTGCCAGCAGCTCACACCGACAGGGGGTTGGAAACACCATATATTTT. Residues: CASSSHRQGVGNTIYF.

V gene TRBV5-1 combines with J gene TRBJ2-7, with 7 bases fitting TRBD1. V was pared by 0 bases and J by 0 bases, with 0 bases of the junction left unmatched. The CDR3 loop spans 14 amino acids. Germline V lookup: CDR1 SGHRS, CDR2 YFSETQ. CDR3 sequence (DNA): TGCGCCAGCAGCTTGGGGGACAGCTCCTACGAGCAGTACTTC. Amino acid sequence: CASSLGDSSYEQYF.

The gene calls are TRBV6-5 and TRBJ2-5, with 10 bases identical to TRBD2. With 6 bases clipped from V and 2 bases from J, the junction kept 3 bases outside the gene matches. CDR1 and CDR2 (germline): MNHEY, SVGAGI. The CDR3 consists of 14 residues. The CDR3 DNA sequence: TGTGCCAGCAGCGGACTAGCGGCACAAGAGACCCAGTACTTC. As protein: CASSGLAAQETQYF.

The chain couples TRBV2 to TRBJ2-7; D not resolved. From germline, CDR1 is SNHLY and CDR2 FYNNEI. Trimming took off 7 bases at V and 5 bases at J, with 6 bases between the two ends. The CDR3 covers 10 residues. The CDR3 spells CASKGHEQYF. CDR3 in DNA: TGTGCCAGCAAGGGCCACGAGCAGTACTTC.

Only one count was recorded for this clone. This chain joins TRBV15 and TRBJ2-5, with 8 bases lining up with TRBD1. Germline assignment: CDR1 LNHNV and CDR2 YYDKDF (reference sequence). The CDR3 extends over 14 amino acids. J lost 4 bases, V lost 0 bases, and 1 base had no gene match. The CDR3 sequence: CATSRDTGGETQYF. CDR3 bases: TGTGCCACCAGCAGAGATACAGGGGGAGAGACCCAGTACTTC.

The genes are TRBV27 and TRBJ1-5; TRBD1 might be the D (5 bases). Germline CDR1 reads MNHEY; CDR2 reads SMNVEV (reference sequence). Trimming removed 3 bases at V and 0 bases at J, with 12 bases between. The CDR3 consists of 16 residues. The CDR3 is CASSFRQYYSNQPQHF. CDR3 in DNA: TGTGCCAGCAGTTTTCGACAGTACTATAGCAATCAGCCCCAGCATTTT.

The chain recombines TRBV6-5 with TRBJ2-3, with D uncertain. The ends were cut back, 4 bases at V and 1 base at J, with 12 bases in the middle. The germline V gene encodes CDR1 MNHEY and CDR2 SVGAGI. CDR3 length equals 15 residues. Here the CDR3 reads CASSLVAVGTDTQYF. CDR3 DNA sequence: TGTGCCAGCAGTTTGGTGGCAGTGGGCACAGATACGCAGTATTTT.

The gene calls are TRBV5-4 and TRBJ2-7; D remains ambiguous. Germline CDR1 and CDR2: SGHNT and YYREEE (reference sequence). The CDR3 contains 12 residues. The germline V and J ends were trimmed by 1 base and 6 bases, with 8 bases remaining between them. The CDR3 DNA follows: TGTGCCAGCAGCTTGAGCGTCGGCGAGCAGTACTTC. Protein product: CASSLSVGEQYF.

The chain uses TRBV6-5 and TRBJ1-6, with D perhaps TRBD1 (5 bases). The germline gives CDR1 MNHEY, CDR2 SVGAGI. The CDR3 is made up of 13 amino acids. V lost 5 bases to trimming and J lost 7 bases, with 9 bases between them. CDR3 DNA: TGTGCCAGCAGTGAACAGGAAAATTCACCCCTCCACTTT. This encodes CASSEQENSPLHF.